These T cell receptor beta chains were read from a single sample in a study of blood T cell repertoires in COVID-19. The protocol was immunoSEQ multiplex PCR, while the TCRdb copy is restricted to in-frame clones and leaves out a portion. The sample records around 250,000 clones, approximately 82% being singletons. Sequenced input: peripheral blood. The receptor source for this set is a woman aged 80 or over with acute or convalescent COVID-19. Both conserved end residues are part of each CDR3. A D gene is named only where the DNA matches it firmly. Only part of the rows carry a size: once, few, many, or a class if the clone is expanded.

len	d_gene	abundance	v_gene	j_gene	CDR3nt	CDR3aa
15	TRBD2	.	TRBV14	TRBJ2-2	TGTGCCAGCAGCCATCGGCGGGGGGGTTCCGGGGAGCTGTTTTTT	CASSHRRGGSGELFF
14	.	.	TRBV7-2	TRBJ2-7	TGTGCCAGCAGCTCCGGTCAGGGTTGGTACGAGCAGTACTTC	CASSSGQGWYEQYF
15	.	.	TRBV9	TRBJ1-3	TGTGCCAGCAGCGTCTCAGGGGCGCCCGGAAACACCATATATTTT	CASSVSGAPGNTIYF
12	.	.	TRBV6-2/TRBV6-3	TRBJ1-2	TGTGCCAGCAGCCAAAAGGGGTATGGCTACACCTTC	CASSQKGYGYTF
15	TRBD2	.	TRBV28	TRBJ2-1	TGTGCCAGCAGCCGGACTAGCGGAGCCTACAATGAGCAGTTCTTC	CASSRTSGAYNEQFF
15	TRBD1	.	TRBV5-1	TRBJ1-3	TGCGCCAGCAGCCCACAGGGGGTAGGAGGAAACACCATATATTTT	CASSPQGVGGNTIYF
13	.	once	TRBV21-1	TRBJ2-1	TGTGCCAGCAGCTTCAAGCCGGAGGATGAGCAGTTCTTC	CASSFKPEDEQFF
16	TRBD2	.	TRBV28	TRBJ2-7	TGTGCCAGCAGCACTACCCTAGCGGGAGGGTTCTACGAGCAGTACTTC	CASSTTLAGGFYEQYF
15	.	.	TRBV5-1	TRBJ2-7	TGCGCCAGCAGCGCCAGGGGCGGAGAAACCTACGAGCAGTACTTC	CASSARGGETYEQYF
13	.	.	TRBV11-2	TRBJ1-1	TGTGCCAGCAGCCCGGAGGTGAACACTGAAGCTTTCTTT	CASSPEVNTEAFF
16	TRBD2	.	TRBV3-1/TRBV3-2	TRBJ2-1	TGTGCCAGCAGCCAAGCATCGGTAGCGGGGGACAATGAGCAGTTCTTC	CASSQASVAGDNEQFF
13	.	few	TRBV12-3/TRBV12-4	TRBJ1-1	TGTGCCAGCAGGGCTACAGGCGTAGCAGAAGCTTTCTTT	CASRATGVAEAFF
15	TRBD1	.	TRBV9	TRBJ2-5	TGTGCCAGCAGCGTATCGGGACAGGGTCGAGAGACCCAGTACTTC	CASSVSGQGRETQYF
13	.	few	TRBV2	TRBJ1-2	TGTGCCAGCAGGGCCGACAGAAACTATGGCTACACCTTC	CASRADRNYGYTF
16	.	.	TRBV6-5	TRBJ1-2	TGTGCCAGCAGTTACAGGAGCAGTCCCCTAAGGGGCGGCTACACCTTC	CASSYRSSPLRGGYTF
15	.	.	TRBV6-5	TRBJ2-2	TGTGCCAGCAGTCCTTTTCGGACGGGGATCGGGGAGCTGTTTTTT	CASSPFRTGIGELFF
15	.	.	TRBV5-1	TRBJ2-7	TGCGCCAGCAGCTTGACGGTCTTAAGCTCCTACGAGCAGTACTTC	CASSLTVLSSYEQYF
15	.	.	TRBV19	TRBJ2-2	TGTGCCAGTAGTATAGGATATCTCGGCGGGGGGGAGCTGTTTTTT	CASSIGYLGGGELFF
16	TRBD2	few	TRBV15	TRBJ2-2	TGTGCCACCAGCAGAAAAGCGGGACCGAACACCGGGGAGCTGTTTTTT	CATSRKAGPNTGELFF
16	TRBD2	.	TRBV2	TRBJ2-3	TGTGCCAGCACATGGATCGGAGCGGGAGGGGGAGATACGCAGTATTTT	CASTWIGAGGGDTQYF
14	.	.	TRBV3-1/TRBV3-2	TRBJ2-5	TGTGCCAGCAGCCAAGAAAACCAGGGAAGGACCCAGTACTTC	CASSQENQGRTQYF
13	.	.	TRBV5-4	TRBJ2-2	TGTGCCAGCAGGGTACTAGGGACCGGGGAGCTGTTTTTT	CASRVLGTGELFF
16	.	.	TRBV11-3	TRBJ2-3	TGTGCCAGCAGCCAAAGTCCTACAGCTAGCACAGATACGCAGTATTTT	CASSQSPTASTDTQYF
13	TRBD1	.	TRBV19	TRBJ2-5	TGTGCCAGTAGCCGACAGGGGATGGAGACCCAGTACTTC	CASSRQGMETQYF
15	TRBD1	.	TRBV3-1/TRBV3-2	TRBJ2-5	TGTGCCAGCAGCCAAGGGACAGGGGCCCGGGAGACCCAGTACTTC	CASSQGTGARETQYF
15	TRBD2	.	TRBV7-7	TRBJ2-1	TGTGCTAGCAGCACAGGGCTAGCGGGGGCAAATGAGCAGTTCTTC	CASSTGLAGANEQFF
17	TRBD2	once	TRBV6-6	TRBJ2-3	TGTGCCAGCAGTCTCTTGGGACTAGGGAGAGACACAGATACGCAGTATTTT	CASSLLGLGRDTDTQYF
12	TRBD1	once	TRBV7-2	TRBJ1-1	TGTGCCAGCAGCTTGGTAGGGGGCCGGGCTTTCTTT	CASSLVGGRAFF
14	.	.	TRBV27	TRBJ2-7	TGTGCCAGCAGTTTAAAACAGGGCCCCTACGAGCAGTACTTC	CASSLKQGPYEQYF
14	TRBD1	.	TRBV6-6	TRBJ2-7	TGTGCCAGCGGACGGACAGGGGTCTCCTACGAGCAGTACTTC	CASGRTGVSYEQYF